The clone carrying this T cell receptor (beta chain) has a single count. Produced via immunoSEQ multiplex PCR; TCRdb's table is partial and in-frame only. The sample has 250,000 to 300,000 clones, under 90% seen once. The sample comes from a study of blood T cell repertoires in COVID-19. About the research overall: Samples of COVID-19 (acute and convalescent) were obtained from the United States, Italy and Spain. PBMCs, B-cell-depleted T cells, or T cells were the source of the cDNA or gDNA that made up the material.

The clonotype comes from a woman aged 40 to 49 who had recovered from COVID-19. Sequencing input: PBMCs or T cells enriched from blood (not recorded which).

CDR3 in DNA: TGTGCCAGCAGTCGGAGTCCTGGAAACACCATATATTTT. This encodes CASSRSPGNTIYF. The chain recombines TRBV11-3 with TRBJ1-3; D unclear. The CDR3 covers 13 residues. Per germline, CDR1 SGHNT and CDR2 YENEEA. Trimming stripped 6 bases from V and 2 bases from J, with 8 bases between.